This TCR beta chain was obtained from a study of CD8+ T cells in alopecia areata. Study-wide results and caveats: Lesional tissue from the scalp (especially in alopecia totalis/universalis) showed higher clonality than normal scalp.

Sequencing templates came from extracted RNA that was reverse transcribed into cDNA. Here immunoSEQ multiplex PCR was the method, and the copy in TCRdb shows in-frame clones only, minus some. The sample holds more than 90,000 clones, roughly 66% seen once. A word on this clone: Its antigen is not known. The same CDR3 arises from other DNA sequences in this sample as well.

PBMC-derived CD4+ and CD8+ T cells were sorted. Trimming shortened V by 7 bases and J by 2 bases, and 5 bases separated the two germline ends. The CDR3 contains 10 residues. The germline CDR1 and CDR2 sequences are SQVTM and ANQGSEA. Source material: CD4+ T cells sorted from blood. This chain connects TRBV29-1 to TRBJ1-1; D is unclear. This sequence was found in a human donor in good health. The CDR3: CSAENTEAFF. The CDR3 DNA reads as TGCAGCGCGGAAAACACTGAAGCTTTCTTT. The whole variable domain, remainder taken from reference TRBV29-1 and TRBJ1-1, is SAVISQKPSRDICQRGTSLTIQCQVDSQVTMMFWYRQQPGQSLTLIATANQGSEATYESGFVIDKFPISRPNLTFSTLTVSNMSPEDSSIYLCSAENTEAFFGQGTRLTVV.